This T cell receptor beta chain was identified during a study of CD8+CD57+ T cells in acquired aplastic anemia. Background on the study: DNA recovered from sorted CD4+ and CD8+ cells had a mean of approximately 3.2 ug. Study observations and caveats: Any difference that existed in CD8+ Simpson's diversity between patients and controls was not significant. A set of around 30 CD8+ CDR3 sequences was shared between patients and controls, and these sequences appeared highly expressed in patients.

As regards this clonotype: Its antigen remains unidentified.

Germline CDR1 reads SGHTA; CDR2 reads FQGTGA. With 8 bases clipped from V and 6 bases from J, the junction kept 7 bases outside the gene matches. There are 13 residues in the CDR3. Genomic DNA templated the TCR beta VDJ and CDR3 profiling. TCRdb passed the reads through MiXCR, listing each CDR3 protein once. Of about 190,000 distinct CDR3 sequences listed, roughly 56% were seen once; the top ten hold approximately 15%. The sequencing input was sorted CD4+, CD8+, or CD8+CD57+ T cells (not recorded which) from PBMCs. This sequence originates from a human donor in good health, serving as a control. The chain recombines TRBV7-3 with TRBJ2-7, with TRBD2 identical over 10 bases. CDR3 in amino acids: CASAASGSGEQYF. The DNA for the CDR3 is TGTGCCAGCGCGGCTAGCGGGAGCGGCGAGCAGTACTTC.